This record covers a single T cell receptor beta chain. Authors' analysis steps: Amplification with reference gene primers provided the estimates of nucleated cell counts. Repertoires were generated with immunoSEQ multiplex PCR, while TCRdb's copy carries only in-frame clones and drops some. The DNA was the basis for D and trimming; V, J and clone size are from that table. The sample has a few hundred thousand clones, approximately 90% seen once; the top ten hold around a tenth. The sample originates from a study of blood T cell repertoires in COVID-19. Study context: T cells, B-cell-depleted T cells, or PBMCs supplied cDNA or gDNA.

Germline CDR1 and CDR2: ENHRY and SYGVKD. V was clipped by 6 bases and J by 1 base, with 6 bases between them. The CDR3 has 12 amino acids. Clinical history as reported by participants underpinned cohort assignment. This receptor was identified in a woman between 40 and 50 years old who had recovered from COVID-19. The genes are TRBV10-3 and TRBJ1-1; D gene uncertain. Sequencing was carried out using PBMCs or T cells enriched from blood (not recorded which). CDR3: CAISPGNTEAFF. In DNA, the CDR3 is TGTGCCATCAGCCCAGGGAACACTGAAGCTTTCTTT.